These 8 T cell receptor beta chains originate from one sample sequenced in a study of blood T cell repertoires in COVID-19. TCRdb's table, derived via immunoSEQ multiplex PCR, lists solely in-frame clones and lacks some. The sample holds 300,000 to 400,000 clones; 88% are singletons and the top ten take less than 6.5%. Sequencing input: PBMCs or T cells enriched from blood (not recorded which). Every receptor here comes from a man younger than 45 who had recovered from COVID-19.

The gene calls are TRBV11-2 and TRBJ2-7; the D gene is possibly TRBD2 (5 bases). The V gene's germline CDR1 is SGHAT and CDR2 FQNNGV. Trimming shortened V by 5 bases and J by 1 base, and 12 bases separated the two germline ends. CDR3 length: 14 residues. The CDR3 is CASSPRAASYEQYF. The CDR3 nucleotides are TGTGCCAGCAGCCCGAGGGCAGCGTCCTACGAGCAGTACTTC.

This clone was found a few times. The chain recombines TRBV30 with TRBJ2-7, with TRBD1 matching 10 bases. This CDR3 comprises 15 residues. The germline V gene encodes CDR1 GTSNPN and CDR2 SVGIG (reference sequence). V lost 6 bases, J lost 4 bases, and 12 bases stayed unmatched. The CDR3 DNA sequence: TGTGCCTGCTGGGGGCCGGGACAGGGGCTATACGAGCAGTACTTC. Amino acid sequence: CACWGPGQGLYEQYF.

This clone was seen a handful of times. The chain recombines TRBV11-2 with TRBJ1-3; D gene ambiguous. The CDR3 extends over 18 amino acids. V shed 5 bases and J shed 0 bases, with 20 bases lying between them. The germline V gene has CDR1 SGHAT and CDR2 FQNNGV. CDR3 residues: CASSPQLGWGTSGNTIYF. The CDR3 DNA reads TGTGCCAGCAGCCCTCAACTAGGGTGGGGAACCTCTGGAAACACCATATATTTT. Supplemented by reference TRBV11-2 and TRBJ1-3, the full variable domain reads EAGVAQSPRYKIIEKRQSVAFWCNPISGHATLYWYQQILGQGPKLLIQFQNNGVVDDSQLPKDRFSAERLKGVDSTLKIQPAKLEDSAVYLCASSPQLGWGTSGNTIYFGEGSWLTVV.

The CDR3, as DNA: TGTGCCAGCCAACCGGGACAATCGGGCAATCAGCCCCAGCATTTT. Residues: CASQPGQSGNQPQHF. V and J are TRBV2 and TRBJ1-5; possible D gene TRBD1, 6 bases. V was shortened by 8 bases and J by 2 bases, with 16 bases between the two germline ends. CDR1 is SNHLY, CDR2 FYNNEI, per germline. This CDR3 is 15 amino acids long. Based on the CDR3 plus reference TRBV2 and TRBJ1-5, the full variable domain is EPEVTQTPSHQVTQMGQEVILRCVPISNHLYFYWYRQILGQKVEFLVSFYNNEISEKSEIFDDQFSVERPDGSNFTLKIRSTKLEDSAMYFCASQPGQSGNQPQHFGDGTRLSIL.

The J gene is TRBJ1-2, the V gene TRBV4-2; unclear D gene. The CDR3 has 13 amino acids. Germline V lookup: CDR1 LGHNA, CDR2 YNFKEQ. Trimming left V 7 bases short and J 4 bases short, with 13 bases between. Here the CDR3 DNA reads TGTGCCAGCAACTCCCTAGGAGGCTATGGCTACACCTTC. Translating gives CASNSLGGYGYTF.

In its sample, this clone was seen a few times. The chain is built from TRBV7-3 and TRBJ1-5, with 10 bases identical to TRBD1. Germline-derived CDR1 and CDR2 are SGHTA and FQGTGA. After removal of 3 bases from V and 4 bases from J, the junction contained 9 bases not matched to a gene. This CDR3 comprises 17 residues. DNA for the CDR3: TGTGCCAGCAGCTTTGGACAGGGGGGCCCTTGGAATCAGCCCCAGCATTTT. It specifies CASSFGQGGPWNQPQHF. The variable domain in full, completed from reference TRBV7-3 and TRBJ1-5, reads GAGVSQTPSNKVTEKGKYVELRCDPISGHTALYWYRQSLGQGPEFLIYFQGTGAADDSGLPNDRFFAVRPEGSVSTLKIQRTERGDSAVYLCASSFGQGGPWNQPQHFGDGTRLSIL.

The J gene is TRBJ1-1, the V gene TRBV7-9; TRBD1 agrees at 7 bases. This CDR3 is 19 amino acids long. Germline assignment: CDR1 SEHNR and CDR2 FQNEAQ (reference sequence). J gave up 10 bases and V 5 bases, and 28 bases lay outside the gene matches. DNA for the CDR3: TGTGCCAGCAGCGGGGGACAGCCGCCCTCCGGGTCAGGTCTGAACGCAGCTTTCTTT. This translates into CASSGGQPPSGSGLNAAFF. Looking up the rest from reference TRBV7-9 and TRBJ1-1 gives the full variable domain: DTGVSQNPRHKITKRGQNVTFRCDPISEHNRLYWYRQTLGQGPEFLTYFQNEAQLEKSRLLSDRFSAERPKGSFSTLEIQRTEQGDSAMYLCASSGGQPPSGSGLNAAFFGQGTRLTVV.

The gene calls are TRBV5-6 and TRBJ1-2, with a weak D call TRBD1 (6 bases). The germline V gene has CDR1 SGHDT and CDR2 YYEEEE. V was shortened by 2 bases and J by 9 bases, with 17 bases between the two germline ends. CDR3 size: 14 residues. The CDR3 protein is CASSLTGRPGSYTF. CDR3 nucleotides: TGTGCCAGCAGCTTAACAGGGCGGCCAGGGAGCTACACCTTC. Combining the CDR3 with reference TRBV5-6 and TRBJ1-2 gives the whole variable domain DAGVTQSPTHLIKTRGQQVTLRCSPKSGHDTVSWYQQALGQGPQFIFQYYEEEERQRGNFPDRFSGHQFPNYSSELNVNALLLGDSALYLCASSLTGRPGSYTFGSGTRLTVV.